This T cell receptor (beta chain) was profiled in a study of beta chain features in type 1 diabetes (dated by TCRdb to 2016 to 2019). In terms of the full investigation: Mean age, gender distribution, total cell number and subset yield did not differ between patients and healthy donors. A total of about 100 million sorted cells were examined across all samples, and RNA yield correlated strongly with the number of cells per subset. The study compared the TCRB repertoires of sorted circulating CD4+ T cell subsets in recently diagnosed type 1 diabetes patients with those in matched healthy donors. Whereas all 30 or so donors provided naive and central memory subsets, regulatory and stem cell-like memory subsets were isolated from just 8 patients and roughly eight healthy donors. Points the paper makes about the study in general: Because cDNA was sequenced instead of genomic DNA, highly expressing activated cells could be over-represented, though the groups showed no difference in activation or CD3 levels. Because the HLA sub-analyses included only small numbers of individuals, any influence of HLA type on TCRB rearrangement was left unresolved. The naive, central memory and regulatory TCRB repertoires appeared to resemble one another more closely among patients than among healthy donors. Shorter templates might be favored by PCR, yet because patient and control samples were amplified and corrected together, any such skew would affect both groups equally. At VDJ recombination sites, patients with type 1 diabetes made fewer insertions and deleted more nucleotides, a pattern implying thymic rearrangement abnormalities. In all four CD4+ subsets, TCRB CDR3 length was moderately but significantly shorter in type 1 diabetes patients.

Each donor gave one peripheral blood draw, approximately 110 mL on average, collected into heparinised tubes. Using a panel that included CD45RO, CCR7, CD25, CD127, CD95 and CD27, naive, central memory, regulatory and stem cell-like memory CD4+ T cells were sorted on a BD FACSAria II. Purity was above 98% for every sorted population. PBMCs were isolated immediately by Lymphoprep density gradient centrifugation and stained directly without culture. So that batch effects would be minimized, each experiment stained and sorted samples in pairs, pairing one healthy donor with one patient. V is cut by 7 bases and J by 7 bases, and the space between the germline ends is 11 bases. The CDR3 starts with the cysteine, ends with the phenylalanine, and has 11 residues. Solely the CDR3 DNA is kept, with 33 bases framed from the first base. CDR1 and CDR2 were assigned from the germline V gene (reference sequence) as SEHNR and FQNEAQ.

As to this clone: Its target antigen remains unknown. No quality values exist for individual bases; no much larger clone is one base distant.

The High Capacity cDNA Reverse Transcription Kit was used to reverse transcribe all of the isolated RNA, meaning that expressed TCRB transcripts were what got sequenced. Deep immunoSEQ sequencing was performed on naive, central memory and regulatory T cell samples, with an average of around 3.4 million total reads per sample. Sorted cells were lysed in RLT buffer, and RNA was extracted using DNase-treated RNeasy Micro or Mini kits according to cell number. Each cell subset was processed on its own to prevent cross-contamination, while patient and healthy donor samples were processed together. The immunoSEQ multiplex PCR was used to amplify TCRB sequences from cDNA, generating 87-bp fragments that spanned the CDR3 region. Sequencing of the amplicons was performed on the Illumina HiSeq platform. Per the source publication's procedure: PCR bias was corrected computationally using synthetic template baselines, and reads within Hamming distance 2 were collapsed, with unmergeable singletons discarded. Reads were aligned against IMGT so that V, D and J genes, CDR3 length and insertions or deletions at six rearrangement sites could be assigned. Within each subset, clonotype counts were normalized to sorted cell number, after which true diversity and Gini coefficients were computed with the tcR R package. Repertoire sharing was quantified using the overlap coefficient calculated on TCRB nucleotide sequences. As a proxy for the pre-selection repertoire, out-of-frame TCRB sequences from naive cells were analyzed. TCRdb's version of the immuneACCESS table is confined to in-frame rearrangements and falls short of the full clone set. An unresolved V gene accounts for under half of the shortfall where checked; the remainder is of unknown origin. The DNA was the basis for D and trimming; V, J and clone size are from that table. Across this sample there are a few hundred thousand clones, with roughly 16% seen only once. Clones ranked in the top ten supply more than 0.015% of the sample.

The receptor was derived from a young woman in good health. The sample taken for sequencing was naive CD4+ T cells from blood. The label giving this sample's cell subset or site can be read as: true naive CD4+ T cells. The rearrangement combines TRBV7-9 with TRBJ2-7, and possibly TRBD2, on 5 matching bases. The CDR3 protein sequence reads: CASNPTGEQYF. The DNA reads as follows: TGTGCCAGCAACCCAACGGGGGAGCAGTACTTC.